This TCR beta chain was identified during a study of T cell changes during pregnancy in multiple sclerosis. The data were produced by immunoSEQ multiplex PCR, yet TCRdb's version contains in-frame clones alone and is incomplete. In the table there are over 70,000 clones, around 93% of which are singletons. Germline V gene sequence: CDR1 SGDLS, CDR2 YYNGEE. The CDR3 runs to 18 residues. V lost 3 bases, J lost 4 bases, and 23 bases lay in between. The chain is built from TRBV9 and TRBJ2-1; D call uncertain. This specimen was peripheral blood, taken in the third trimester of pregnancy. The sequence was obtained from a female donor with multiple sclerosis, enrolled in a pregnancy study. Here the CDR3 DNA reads TGTGCCAGCAGCGGAAACCGGAGAGAGCTAGATTTATACAATGAGCAGTTCTTC. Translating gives CASSGNRRELDLYNEQFF.